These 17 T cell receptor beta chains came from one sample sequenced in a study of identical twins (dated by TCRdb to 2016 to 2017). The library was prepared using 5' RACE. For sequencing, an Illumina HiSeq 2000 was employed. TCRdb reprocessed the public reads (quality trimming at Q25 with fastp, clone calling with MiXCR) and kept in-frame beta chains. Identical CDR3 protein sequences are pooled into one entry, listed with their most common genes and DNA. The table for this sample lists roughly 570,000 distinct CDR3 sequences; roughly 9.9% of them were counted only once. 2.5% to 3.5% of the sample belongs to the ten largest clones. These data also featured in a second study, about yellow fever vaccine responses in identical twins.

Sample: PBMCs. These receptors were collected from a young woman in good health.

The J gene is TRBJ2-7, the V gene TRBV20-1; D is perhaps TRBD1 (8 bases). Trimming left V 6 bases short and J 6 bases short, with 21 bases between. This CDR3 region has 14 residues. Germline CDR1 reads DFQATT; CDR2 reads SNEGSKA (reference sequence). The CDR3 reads CSAMPGQGGSEQYF. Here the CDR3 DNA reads TGCAGTGCCATGCCCGGACAGGGAGGGTCCGAGCAGTACTTC.

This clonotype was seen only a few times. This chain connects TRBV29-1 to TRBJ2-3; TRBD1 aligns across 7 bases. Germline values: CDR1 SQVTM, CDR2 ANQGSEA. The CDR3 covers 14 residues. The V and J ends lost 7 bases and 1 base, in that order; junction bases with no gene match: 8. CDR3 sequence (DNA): TGCAGCGCTAAAACAGGGGTTGGCACAGATACGCAGTATTTT. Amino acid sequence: CSAKTGVGTDTQYF.

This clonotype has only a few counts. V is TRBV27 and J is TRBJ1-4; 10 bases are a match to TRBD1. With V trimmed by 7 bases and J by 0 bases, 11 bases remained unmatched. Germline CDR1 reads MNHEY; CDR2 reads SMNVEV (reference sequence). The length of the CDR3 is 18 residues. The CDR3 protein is CASTLPGQGNATNEKLFF. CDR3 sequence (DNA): TGTGCCAGCACGCTGCCGGGACAGGGGAATGCAACTAATGAAAAACTGTTTTTT.

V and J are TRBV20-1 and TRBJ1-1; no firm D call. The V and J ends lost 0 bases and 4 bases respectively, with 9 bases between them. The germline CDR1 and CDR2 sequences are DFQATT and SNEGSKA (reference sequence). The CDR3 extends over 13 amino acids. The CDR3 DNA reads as TGCAGTGCTAGAGACGTGGTTCTCACTGAAGCTTTCTTT. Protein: CSARDVVLTEAFF.

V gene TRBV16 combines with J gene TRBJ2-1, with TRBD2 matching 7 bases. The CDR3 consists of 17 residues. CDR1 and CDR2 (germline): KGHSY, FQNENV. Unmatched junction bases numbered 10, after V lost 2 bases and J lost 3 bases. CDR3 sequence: CASSQVGGKAGYNEQFF. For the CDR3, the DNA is TGTGCCAGCAGCCAAGTGGGAGGGAAAGCTGGCTACAATGAGCAGTTCTTC.

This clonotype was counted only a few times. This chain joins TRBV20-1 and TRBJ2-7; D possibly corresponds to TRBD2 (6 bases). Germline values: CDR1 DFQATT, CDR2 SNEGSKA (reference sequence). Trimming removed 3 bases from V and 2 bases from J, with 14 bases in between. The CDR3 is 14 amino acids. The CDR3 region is CSASSTGLTYEQYF. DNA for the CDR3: TGCAGTGCTAGTTCCACGGGACTTACCTACGAGCAGTACTTC.

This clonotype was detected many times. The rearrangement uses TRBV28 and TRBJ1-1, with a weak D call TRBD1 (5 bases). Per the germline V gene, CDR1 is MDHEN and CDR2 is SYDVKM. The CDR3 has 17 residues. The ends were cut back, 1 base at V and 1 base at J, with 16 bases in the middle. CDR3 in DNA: TGTGCCAGCAGTTTATCTACAGAGGGGAGCTCGAACACTGAAGCTTTCTTT. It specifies CASSLSTEGSSNTEAFF.

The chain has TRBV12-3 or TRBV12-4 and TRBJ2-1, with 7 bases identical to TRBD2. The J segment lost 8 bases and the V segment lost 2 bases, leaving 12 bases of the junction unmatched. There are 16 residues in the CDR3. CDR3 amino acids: CASSLIQGGILDEQFF. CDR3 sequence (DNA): TGTGCCAGCAGTTTAATCCAGGGAGGGATTTTGGATGAGCAGTTCTTC.

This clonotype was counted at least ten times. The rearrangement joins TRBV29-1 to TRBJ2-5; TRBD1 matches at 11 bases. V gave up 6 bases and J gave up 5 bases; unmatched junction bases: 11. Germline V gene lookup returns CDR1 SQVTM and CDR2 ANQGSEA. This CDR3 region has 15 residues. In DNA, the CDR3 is TGCAGCGTGGGTAGGGACAGGGGGAAGAAGGAGACCCAGTACTTC. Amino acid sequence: CSVGRDRGKKETQYF.

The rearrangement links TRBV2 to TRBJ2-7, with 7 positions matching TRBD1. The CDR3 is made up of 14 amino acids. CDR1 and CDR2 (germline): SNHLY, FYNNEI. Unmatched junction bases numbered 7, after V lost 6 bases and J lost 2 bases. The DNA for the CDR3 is TGTGCCAGCAGCGTCGACAGGGAAACCTACGAGCAGTACTTC. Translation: CASSVDRETYEQYF.

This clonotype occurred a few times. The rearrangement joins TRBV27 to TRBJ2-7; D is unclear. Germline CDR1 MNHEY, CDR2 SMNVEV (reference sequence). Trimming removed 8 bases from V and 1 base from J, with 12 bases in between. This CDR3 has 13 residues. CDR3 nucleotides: TGTGCCAGCGCACCGGACCTTTCCTACGAGCAGTACTTC. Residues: CASAPDLSYEQYF.

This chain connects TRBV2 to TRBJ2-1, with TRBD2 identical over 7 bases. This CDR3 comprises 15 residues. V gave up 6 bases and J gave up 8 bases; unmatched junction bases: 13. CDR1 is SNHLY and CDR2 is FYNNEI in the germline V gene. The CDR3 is CASRAPGLIIYEQFF. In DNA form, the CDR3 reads TGTGCCAGCAGGGCCCCGGGACTAATAATCTATGAGCAGTTCTTC.

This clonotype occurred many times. This chain's CDR3 is CASSVTTNEQFF. CDR3 bases: TGTGCCAGCAGTGTCACTACTAATGAGCAGTTCTTC. The chain carries TRBV2 and TRBJ2-1; D not resolved. The V gene's germline CDR1 is SNHLY and CDR2 FYNNEI. This CDR3 has 12 residues. The V end was cut by 4 bases, the J end by 7 bases, with 8 bases between.

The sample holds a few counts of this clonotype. In DNA, the CDR3 is TGTGCCAGCAGTCTACGTAGGGAAAAACTGTTTTTT. Translation: CASSLRREKLFF. The V gene is TRBV12-3 or TRBV12-4, the J gene TRBJ1-4, with no clear D. This CDR3 has 12 amino acids. Trimming pared 5 bases from V and 8 bases from J, leaving 9 bases between.

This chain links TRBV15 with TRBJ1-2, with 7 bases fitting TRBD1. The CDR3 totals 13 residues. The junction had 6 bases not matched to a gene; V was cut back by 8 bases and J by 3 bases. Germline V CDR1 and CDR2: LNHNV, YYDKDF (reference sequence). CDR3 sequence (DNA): TGTGCCACCCGGCCAGGGGGTCACTATGGCTACACCTTC. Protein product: CATRPGGHYGYTF.

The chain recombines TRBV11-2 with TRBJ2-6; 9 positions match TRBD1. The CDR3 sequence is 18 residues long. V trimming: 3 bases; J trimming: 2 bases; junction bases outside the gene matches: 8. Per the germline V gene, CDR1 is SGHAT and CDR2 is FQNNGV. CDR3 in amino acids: CASSFSGQGWAGANVLTF. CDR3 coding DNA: TGTGCCAGCAGCTTTTCGGGACAGGGTTGGGCTGGGGCCAACGTCCTGACTTTC.

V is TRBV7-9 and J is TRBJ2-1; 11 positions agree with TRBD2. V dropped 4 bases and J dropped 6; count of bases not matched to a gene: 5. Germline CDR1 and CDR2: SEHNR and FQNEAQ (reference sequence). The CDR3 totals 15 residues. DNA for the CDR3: TGTGCCAGCAGCTCACTGGGGACTAGCGGCAATGAGCAGTTCTTC. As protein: CASSSLGTSGNEQFF.